The 31 T cell receptor beta chains given below trace back to one sample, sequenced in a study of blood T cell repertoires in COVID-19. The assay was immunoSEQ multiplex PCR, and TCRdb's table has in-frame clones only and misses some. The repertoire holds 250,000 to 350,000 clones, with around 90% as singletons. Specimen: PBMCs or T cells enriched from blood (not recorded which). These receptors all come from a woman in her fifties or sixties who had recovered from COVID-19.

J is TRBJ2-6 and V is TRBV7-8; a possible D gene is TRBD1 (6 bases). CDR1 is SGHVS, CDR2 FQNEAQ, per germline. The CDR3 covers 14 residues. V was clipped by 5 bases and J by 4 bases, with 9 bases between them. The CDR3 loop reads CASSAGTGANVLTF. The CDR3 DNA sequence: TGTGCCAGCAGCGCCGGGACAGGGGCCAACGTCCTGACTTTC.

In its sample, this clone was seen once. The chain carries TRBV7-3 and TRBJ2-1, with 10 bases fitting TRBD2. This CDR3 comprises 15 residues. The V gene's germline CDR1 is SGHTA and CDR2 FQGTGA. Trimming removed 5 bases from V and 4 bases from J; junction bases left unmatched: 5. This CDR3 is CASSVGTSVYNEQFF. CDR3 in DNA: TGTGCCAGCAGCGTAGGGACTAGCGTTTACAATGAGCAGTTCTTC. The full variable domain, completed using reference TRBV7-3 and TRBJ2-1, is GAGVSQTPSNKVTEKGKYVELRCDPISGHTALYWYRQSLGQGPEFLIYFQGTGAADDSGLPNDRFFAVRPEGSVSTLKIQRTERGDSAVYLCASSVGTSVYNEQFFGPGTRLTVL.

The chain carries TRBV19 and TRBJ1-5; D might be TRBD1 (5 bases). Per the germline V gene, CDR1 is LNHDA and CDR2 is SQIVND (reference sequence). The CDR3 is 14 residues long. V lost 8 bases and J lost 6, with 17 bases in between. The CDR3 coding sequence is TGTGCCAGTGGATGGGGGGGGAATGGTCAGCCCCAGCATTTT. Translating it yields CASGWGGNGQPQHF.

This chain uses TRBV18 with TRBJ2-2, with 9 nucleotides matching TRBD1. The J segment lost 0 bases and the V segment lost 6 bases, leaving 5 bases of the junction unmatched. Germline lookup yields CDR1 KGHSH and CDR2 LQKENI. This CDR3 has 16 amino acids. The CDR3 loop is CASSSQGAPNTGELFF. The CDR3 DNA reads as TGTGCCAGCTCGTCACAGGGGGCCCCGAACACCGGGGAGCTGTTTTTT.

The V and J genes are TRBV11-3 and TRBJ2-3; 8 bases are shared with TRBD1. The germline V gene has CDR1 SGHNT and CDR2 YENEEA. This CDR3 comprises 15 residues. Trimming at V came to 5 bases and at J to 2 bases, leaving 6 bases not matched to a gene. CDR3 DNA sequence: TGTGCCAGCAGCCCGACAGGGGACCCCACAGATACGCAGTATTTT. Its protein is CASSPTGDPTDTQYF.

This clone was seen a handful of times. The chain employs TRBV6-5 and TRBJ1-4; 8 nucleotides match TRBD1. From germline, CDR1 is MNHEY and CDR2 SVGAGI. The CDR3 runs to 14 residues. J lost 7 bases, V lost 6 bases, and 7 bases had no gene match. Written as DNA, the CDR3 is TGTGCCAGCAGAAGACAGGGGATGGGTGAAAAACTGTTTTTT. This sequence encodes CASRRQGMGEKLFF.

This chain joins TRBV11-3 and TRBJ1-5, with a possible D match to TRBD1 (6 bases). The length of the CDR3 is 14 residues. V was cut by 1 base and J by 4 bases, with 8 bases left in between. Germline CDR1 reads SGHNT; CDR2 reads YENEEA. CDR3 in DNA: TGTGCCAGCAGCTTAGGGACAGAGAATCAGCCCCAGCATTTT. Translated: CASSLGTENQPQHF.

The genes are TRBV11-2 and TRBJ2-3; no reliable D call. From germline, CDR1 is SGHAT and CDR2 FQNNGV. The CDR3 extends over 16 amino acids. The ends were cut back, 1 base at V and 2 bases at J, with 13 bases in the middle. The CDR3 DNA reads TGTGCCAGCAGCTTAGGTCGTAGCTTCCCCACAGATACGCAGTATTTT. Its protein product is CASSLGRSFPTDTQYF.

The chain uses TRBV5-1 and TRBJ1-1, with a weak D call TRBD1 (6 bases). CDR3 length equals 19 residues. The V gene lost 4 bases and the J gene lost 3 bases, with 28 bases spanning the gap. Per the germline V gene, CDR1 is SGHRS and CDR2 is YFSETQ. CDR3 nucleotides: TGCGCCAGCAGCCCCTTCTTTCGGGCGAGGGGGGGCAGGGACACTGAAGCTTTCTTT. As protein: CASSPFFRARGGRDTEAFF.

This clone has a single count. V usage is TRBV4-1 and J usage is TRBJ2-3, with TRBD2 as a possible D gene (5 bases). This CDR3 is built from 14 residues. Between the trimmed V and J ends, which lost 1 base and 4 bases, there was a span of 9 bases. Germline V gene lookup returns CDR1 MGHRA and CDR2 YSYEKL. CDR3 nucleotide sequence: TGCGCCAGCAGCCAAGTGGGTAGCGCAGATACGCAGTATTTT. Its protein is CASSQVGSADTQYF.

The chain uses TRBV9 and TRBJ2-3; 8 bases agree with TRBD2. The germline V gene has CDR1 SGDLS and CDR2 YYNGEE. V dropped 1 base and J dropped 1; count of bases not matched to a gene: 2. The length of the CDR3 is 15 residues. Here the CDR3 DNA reads TGTGCCAGCAGCGTAAGAGCGGGAGGCACAGATACGCAGTATTTT. Its translation is CASSVRAGGTDTQYF.

J is TRBJ1-2 and V is TRBV18; maybe TRBD1 (5 bases). V lost 4 bases and J lost 2, with 17 bases in between. The CDR3 loop spans 16 amino acids. Germline V gene data show CDR1 as KGHSH and CDR2 as LQKENI. The CDR3 is CASSQNTGNANYGYTF. The DNA of the CDR3 is TGTGCCAGCTCACAGAATACAGGAAACGCGAACTATGGCTACACCTTC.

The chain links TRBV7-3 to TRBJ2-1; 8 nucleotides align to TRBD2. The J segment lost 4 bases and the V segment lost 4 bases, leaving 6 bases of the junction unmatched. The CDR3 totals 15 residues. Germline V gives CDR1 SGHTA, CDR2 FQGTGA. CDR3 DNA: TGTGCCAGCAGCTCGACCGGGACTAGGTACAATGAGCAGTTCTTC. Its translation: CASSSTGTRYNEQFF.

This chain links TRBV28 with TRBJ2-7; D is perhaps TRBD1 (5 bases). The CDR3 runs to 12 residues. The V end lost 6 bases, the J end lost 4 bases, and 10 bases lay between the germline ends. Germline-derived CDR1 and CDR2 are MDHEN and SYDVKM. The CDR3 nucleotides are TGTGCCAGCAGAGGGGCGCGGTACGAGCAGTACTTC. Translated: CASRGARYEQYF.

The V call is TRBV2, the J call TRBJ1-1; a possible D gene is TRBD1 (5 bases). The length of the CDR3 is 14 residues. The ends were cut back, 1 base at V and 4 bases at J, with 10 bases in the middle. Germline lookup yields CDR1 SNHLY and CDR2 FYNNEI. The CDR3 DNA reads as TGTGCCAGCAGTGAAGAGGCAGGGATCACTGAAGCTTTCTTT. This codes for CASSEEAGITEAFF.

The chain employs TRBV28 and TRBJ1-2; 9 nucleotides match TRBD1. Trimming cost V 8 bases and J 4 bases; bases outside gene matches: 14. CDR1 and CDR2 (germline): MDHEN, SYDVKM. The CDR3 length is 16 residues. The chain's CDR3 is CASGPIGTGIAYGYTF. The CDR3 DNA is TGTGCCAGCGGCCCTATTGGGACAGGGATTGCCTATGGCTACACCTTC.

This clone has just a few counts. This rearrangement joins TRBV28 to TRBJ1-3; TRBD1 matches 9 bases. J lost 4 bases, V lost 3 bases, and 4 bases had no gene match. This CDR3 contains 15 residues. Germline CDR1 MDHEN, CDR2 SYDVKM. The CDR3 DNA follows: TGTGCCAGCAGTTTGACAGGGGGAATGGGAAACACCATATATTTT. It yields the protein CASSLTGGMGNTIYF.

V usage is TRBV2 and J usage is TRBJ2-7; the match to TRBD1 covers 9 bases. CDR1 and CDR2 from the germline V gene are SNHLY and FYNNEI. This CDR3 comprises 14 residues. V lost 3 bases to trimming and J lost 3 bases; unmatched junction nucleotides: 3. For the CDR3, the DNA is TGTGCCAGCAGTGAGGGGACAGGGAACTACGAGCAGTACTTC. This gives the protein CASSEGTGNYEQYF.

V usage is TRBV7-9 and J usage is TRBJ2-7, with TRBD2 identical over 10 bases. Germline V gene lookup returns CDR1 SEHNR and CDR2 FQNEAQ (reference sequence). The CDR3 is 15 amino acids. The V segment lost 1 base and the J segment 6 bases; nucleotides outside the gene matches: 6. The CDR3, as DNA: TGTGCCAGCAGCTTAGATGCTAGCGGGAGAGGCGAGCAGTACTTC. It codes for CASSLDASGRGEQYF.

This rearrangement joins TRBV21-1 to TRBJ2-6; the D segment call TRBD1 is taken from the table without a DNA check. TRBV21-1 is assigned pseudogene status. The CDR3 runs to 21 residues. CDR3 sequence reads: CASSKPPRGCEQPSGANVLTF. The CDR3, as DNA: TGTGCCAGCAGCAAACCCCCCAGGGGTTGCGAGCAACCCTCTGGGGCCAACGTCCTGACTTTC.

The chain couples TRBV27 to TRBJ1-6; D is unresolved. The V end lost 7 bases, the J end lost 7 bases, and 17 bases lay between the germline ends. Germline V gene data show CDR1 as MNHEY and CDR2 as SMNVEV (reference sequence). The CDR3 has 15 residues. The CDR3 nucleotides are TGTGCCAGCAAGGTCACCCAAGGGAGAAATTCACCCCTCCACTTT. Translating gives CASKVTQGRNSPLHF.

This clone has just a few counts. V and J are TRBV6-2 or TRBV6-3 and TRBJ2-2; 10 bases fit TRBD2. Germline-derived CDR1 and CDR2 are MNHEY and SVGEGT. V gave up 4 bases and J gave up 1 base; unmatched junction bases: 6. This CDR3 region has 17 residues. DNA of the CDR3: TGTGCCAGCAGTTCTGCTAGCGGGAGACGGAACACCGGGGAGCTGTTTTTT. Protein product: CASSSASGRRNTGELFF.

This clone was detected a few times. V is TRBV7-8 and J is TRBJ2-2; no definite D call. V lost 3 bases to trimming and J lost 1 base, with 3 bases between them. The CDR3 spans 13 residues. Looked up from germline, CDR1 is SGHVS and CDR2 is FQNEAQ. In DNA form, the CDR3 reads TGTGCCAGCAGCTTTCGGAACACCGGGGAGCTGTTTTTT. Translating gives CASSFRNTGELFF.

V is TRBV19 and J is TRBJ1-4; D possibly corresponds to TRBD1 (5 bases). V lost 7 bases and J 5 bases, leaving 14 bases between the germline ends. The CDR3 runs to 14 residues. Germline V gives CDR1 LNHDA, CDR2 SQIVND (reference sequence). The CDR3 reads CASNDLRQNEKLFF. The CDR3 nucleotides read TGTGCCAGTAACGATTTGAGACAGAATGAAAAACTGTTTTTT.

This clone appeared a few times. The chain joins TRBV30 to TRBJ2-7; 10 bases match TRBD1. V was pared by 5 bases and J by 3 bases, with 7 bases of the junction left unmatched. Germline V gene sequence: CDR1 GTSNPN, CDR2 SVGIG (reference sequence). The CDR3 covers 14 residues. The CDR3 DNA reads TGTGCCTGGGACAGGGGGCCGCCACTCTACGAGCAGTACTTC. Translated, it gives CAWDRGPPLYEQYF.

The chain carries TRBV7-3 and TRBJ2-1; possible D gene TRBD2, 5 bases. V lost 4 bases, J lost 11 bases, and 15 bases lay in between. Germline lookup yields CDR1 SGHTA and CDR2 FQGTGA. The CDR3 is made up of 13 amino acids. CDR3 DNA: TGTGCCAGCAGCTCCAGAGGGAGCCAACAGCAGTTCTTC. This sequence encodes CASSSRGSQQQFF.

The V call is TRBV4-2, the J call TRBJ2-7; D may be TRBD1 (6 bases). CDR1 LGHNA and CDR2 YNFKEQ come from the germline V gene. Trimming cost V 0 bases and J 3 bases, with 9 bases left between them. The CDR3 length is 14 residues. In DNA, the CDR3 is TGTGCCAGCAGCCAAGAGGGGGCCGGCTACGAGCAGTACTTC. Translation gives CASSQEGAGYEQYF.

The chain carries TRBV14 and TRBJ1-4; no clear D gene. The ends were cut back, 1 base at V and 5 bases at J, with 8 bases in the middle. The CDR3 loop spans 14 amino acids. Per the germline V gene, CDR1 is SGHDN and CDR2 is FVKESK. CDR3 protein: CASSQVPGNEKLFF. The CDR3 region has the DNA TGTGCCAGCAGCCAAGTCCCCGGGAATGAAAAACTGTTTTTT.

The V call is TRBV7-8, the J call TRBJ1-2, with TRBD1 matching over 10 bases. Germline values: CDR1 SGHVS, CDR2 FQNEAQ. The V segment lost 3 bases and the J segment 4 bases; nucleotides outside the gene matches: 5. The CDR3 sequence is 15 residues long. CDR3: CASSLLGQGIYGYTF. The CDR3 region has the DNA TGTGCCAGCAGCTTGTTGGGACAGGGGATCTATGGCTACACCTTC.

The rearrangement joins TRBV11-2 to TRBJ1-1, with TRBD1 matching over 8 bases. V dropped 5 bases and J dropped 4; count of bases not matched to a gene: 9. The CDR3 covers 15 residues. Germline CDR1 and CDR2: SGHAT and FQNNGV. This CDR3 is CASSSRDRGLTEAFF. The DNA for the CDR3 is TGTGCCAGCAGCAGTAGAGACAGGGGTCTCACTGAAGCTTTCTTT.

This chain connects TRBV28 to TRBJ1-2; tentative D call: TRBD1 (5 bases). The CDR3 is 17 residues long. Germline V gene lookup returns CDR1 MDHEN and CDR2 SYDVKM. Trimming pared 4 bases from V and 4 bases from J, leaving 22 bases between. The CDR3 bases are TGTGCCAGCAGTTCGCCATCGACAGCGAAGCGCTTCTATGGCTACACCTTC. As protein: CASSSPSTAKRFYGYTF.